This is a list of T cell receptor beta chains from one sample in a study of radiotherapy plus CTLA-4 blockade in lung cancer. TCRdb's table, derived via immunoSEQ multiplex PCR, lists solely in-frame clones and lacks some. The top ten clones hold roughly 3% of a sample with 24,000 or so clones, 71% of them seen once. Material: peripheral blood, obtained from a patient treated with radiotherapy plus ipilimumab. The origin of the receptors is a human donor with non-small cell lung cancer whose response to radiotherapy plus ipilimumab could not be evaluated. Each CDR3 is given with its conserved first and last residue. Fields, in order: CDR3 protein, clone size, V gene. For some rows the clone size is stated as once, few or many, or as a class when expanded; others skip it.

CASSRRLSREEKDEQYF | . | TRBV5-4
CASSAGSLTGELFF | . | TRBV9
CASSDLAGDNEQFF | . | TRBV10-1
CASSSRQVERFEQYF | . | TRBV27
CASSPYPGDSSGNTIYF | . | TRBV5-1
CASSLFSGGLPYEQYF | medium-sized | TRBV19
CASSYNQGRETQYF | . | TRBV7-2
CASSSNSGGGQFF | . | TRBV7-2
CAVAGTGLNQPQHF | . | TRBV28
CASRPAGYEQFF | few | TRBV2
CASSQMVLGNTEAFF | . | TRBV4-1
CASSFLAGRTDTQYF | . | TRBV5-1
CASSLSGTQYF | . | TRBV11-2
CATIGLAGAWETQYF | . | TRBV6-1
CASSLRAGYEQYF | . | TRBV11-3
CASSSTYGTRRGTQYF | . | TRBV13
CASSLYPGTTDTQYF | . | TRBV5-4
CASSSGTGAREQYF | . | TRBV28
CASSQEASGYNEQFF | . | TRBV4-3
CASSPTSGGVTGELFF | . | TRBV18
CASSPRDRFISNEKLFF | . | TRBV18
CASRASPGQGAWNQPQHF | . | TRBV2
CASSQRDKTYEQYF | . | TRBV10-2
CSVEDGIGRNEQFF | . | TRBV29-1
CSVAVADNSPLHF | . | TRBV29-1
CASSTTSGSGNEQFF | . | TRBV6-5
CASSLGTSEGQETQYF | . | TRBV7-7
CASSLVGHPETQYF | . | TRBV5-1
CASSLGGQGIDTQYF | . | TRBV5-6
CASSFGGGYEQYF | . | TRBV5-1
CASSLNSATTIQETQYF | . | TRBV7-2
CATSRDPGTGRYEQYF | . | TRBV15
CASSDRIGGVSTGELFF | once | TRBV2
CAWNRLAGGPGELFF | once | TRBV30
CASSVPSGRSTDTQYF | few | TRBV5-4
CASSADSSASGRGEQYF | once | TRBV7-2
CASSEISEKLFF | . | TRBV10-2
CASSLRRERAFF | . | TRBV7-8
CASSSGTGGRTEAFF | . | TRBV19
CSVELAFGEQFF | once | TRBV29-1
CASGLVLGTGRVNTEAFF | . | TRBV12-5
CASRAGTGANGYTF | . | TRBV28